A single sample gave rise to the 24 T cell receptor beta chains below, sequenced in a study of T cell repertoires in cytomegalovirus infection. TCRdb re-analysed the reads in MiXCR, keeping a single row per CDR3 protein. Seen here are hundreds of thousands of distinct CDR3 sequences, around a third observed once, and the top ten hold around a sixth. Their specific antigens are unknown. The specimen comprised cultured PBMCs, sampled from culture after CMV antigen stimulation. The origin of the receptors is a human donor in good health (CMV status not recorded). Some clones in this sample may be carry-over from other donors' samples.

The rearrangement links TRBV3-1 to TRBJ2-5, with no clear D. Trimming left V 6 bases short and J 4 bases short, with 9 bases between. The CDR3 extends over 12 amino acids. The germline gives CDR1 LGHDT, CDR2 YNNKEL (reference sequence). Written as DNA, the CDR3 is TGTGCCAGCAGTCAAACCCCAGAGACCCAGTACTTC. Translated, it gives CASSQTPETQYF.

V usage is TRBV28 and J usage is TRBJ1-1; D is uncertain. The CDR3 is 13 residues long. V dropped 3 bases and J dropped 4 bases, with 9 bases sitting between them. Germline V gene sequence: CDR1 MDHEN, CDR2 SYDVKM. This CDR3 is CASSFIGRTEAFF. DNA of the CDR3: TGTGCCAGCAGTTTTATCGGTCGCACTGAAGCTTTCTTT.

In this sample, this clonotype turned up a few times. This chain uses TRBV10-3 with TRBJ2-7; possibly TRBD1 for D (6 bases). CDR1 and CDR2 from the germline V gene are ENHRY and SYGVKD. Trimming took off 4 bases at V and 0 bases at J, with 10 bases between the two ends. The CDR3 contains 14 residues. This CDR3 reads CAISVDRPSYEQYF. The CDR3 nucleotides read TGTGCCATCAGTGTTGACAGGCCCTCCTACGAGCAGTACTTC.

This clonotype was seen a handful of times. This chain links TRBV7-6 with TRBJ2-1, with D maybe TRBD1 (7 bases). Germline CDR1 is SGHVS and CDR2 is FNYEAQ. Trimming took off 3 bases at V and 12 bases at J, with 12 bases between the two ends. This CDR3 contains 12 residues. The CDR3 nucleotides are TGTGCCAGCAGCTTGTCGGGGGACAGGCAGTTCTTC. It translates to CASSLSGDRQFF. The complete variable domain, with remaining parts taken from reference TRBV7-6 and TRBJ2-1, reads GAGVSQSPRYKVTKRGQDVALRCDPISGHVSLYWYRQALGQGPEFLTYFNYEAQQDKSGLPNDRFSAERPEGSISTLTIQRTEQRDSAMYRCASSLSGDRQFFGPGTRLTVL.

The chain couples TRBV5-1 to TRBJ1-4; D is unresolved. V lost 6 bases, J lost 4 bases, and 13 bases lay in between. The CDR3 has 14 amino acids. Germline values: CDR1 SGHRS, CDR2 YFSETQ. Written as DNA, the CDR3 is TGCGCCAGCAACTCAGGAGCTCTTAATGAAAAACTGTTTTTT. It yields the protein CASNSGALNEKLFF.

On this clonotype: An end of the junction differs from the germline gene, which may be a read error. The chain carries TRBV6-6 and TRBJ2-1, with D unresolved. Germline CDR1 is MNHNY and CDR2 is SVGAGI (reference sequence). The CDR3 contains 12 residues. The CDR3 region has the DNA TGTGCCAGCAGGGACGGCTACTATGAGCAGTTCTTC. Residues: CASRDGYYEQFF.

As DNA, the CDR3 is TGTGCCAGCAGCTCCAACCCTAGCATCGGTCAGGAGACCCAGTACTTC. It yields the protein CASSSNPSIGQETQYF. The rearrangement joins TRBV11-2 to TRBJ2-5; D might be TRBD2 (5 bases). The CDR3 is made up of 16 amino acids. V was trimmed by 4 bases and J by 5 bases, leaving 20 bases between them. Per germline, CDR1 SGHAT and CDR2 FQNNGV. The full variable domain, with the rest looked up from reference TRBV11-2 and TRBJ2-5, is EAGVAQSPRYKIIEKRQSVAFWCNPISGHATLYWYQQILGQGPKLLIQFQNNGVVDDSQLPKDRFSAERLKGVDSTLKIQPAKLEDSAVYLCASSSNPSIGQETQYFGPGTRLLVL.

V is TRBV7-8 and J is TRBJ2-5; D gene ambiguous. Germline CDR1 is SGHVS and CDR2 is FQNEAQ. The V gene lost 3 bases and the J gene lost 2 bases, with 10 bases spanning the gap. This CDR3 region has 14 residues. CDR3 DNA sequence: TGTGCCAGCAGCTTCCCAGCGTTGCAAGAGACCCAGTACTTC. This codes for CASSFPALQETQYF.

This clonotype was counted a few times. The V call is TRBV28, the J call TRBJ2-3; 8 nucleotides align to TRBD2. V lost 3 bases to trimming and J lost 4 bases; unmatched junction nucleotides: 18. This CDR3 has 19 amino acids. The germline CDR1 and CDR2 sequences are MDHEN and SYDVKM. CDR3 protein: CASSFFAGGLRGSPDTQYF. The CDR3 DNA follows: TGTGCCAGCAGTTTTTTTGCGGGGGGCCTTCGGGGGAGCCCAGATACGCAGTATTTT.

This clonotype was counted only a few times. V is TRBV6-8 and J is TRBJ2-1; D uncertain. The germline V and J ends were trimmed by 5 bases and 8 bases, with 16 bases remaining between them. The CDR3 consists of 14 residues. Germline V gene lookup returns CDR1 MNHGY and CDR2 SAAAGT. CDR3 residues: CASSNTDGFYEQFF. In DNA, the CDR3 is TGTGCCAGCAGTAACACGGACGGATTCTATGAGCAGTTCTTC.

The chain uses TRBV30 and TRBJ1-3; unclear D gene. The germline gives CDR1 GTSNPN, CDR2 SVGIG (reference sequence). CDR3 length: 14 amino acids. V was pared by 1 base and J by 4 bases, with 11 bases between. The CDR3 nucleotides are TGTGCCTGGAGTGAGAGTTTAACGGGAAACACCATATATTTT. Translating gives CAWSESLTGNTIYF. Using reference TRBV30 and TRBJ1-3 for the parts outside the CDR3, the full variable domain is SQTIHQWPATLVQPVGSPLSLECTVEGTSNPNLYWYRQAAGRGLQLLFYSVGIGQISSEVPQNLSASRPQDRQFILSSKKLLLSDSGFYLCAWSESLTGNTIYFGEGSWLTVV.

The chain combines TRBV20-1 with TRBJ2-7; 12 bases are shared with TRBD2. The CDR3 extends over 14 amino acids. J gave up 3 bases and V 4 bases, and 4 bases lay outside the gene matches. CDR1 is DFQATT, CDR2 SNEGSKA, per germline (reference sequence). The CDR3 region is CSAKRLAGDYEQYF. Here the CDR3 DNA reads TGCAGTGCTAAAAGACTAGCGGGGGACTACGAGCAGTACTTC.

This clonotype was seen more than once but under ten times. The CDR3 bases are TGTGCCAGCAGTTACTACGGAGTTGGGGGCTCCTACGAGCAGTACTTC. This encodes CASSYYGVGGSYEQYF. The V and J genes are TRBV6-6 and TRBJ2-7; tentatively, D is TRBD1 or TRBD2 (5 bases each). Per the germline V gene, CDR1 is MNHNY and CDR2 is SVGAGI (reference sequence). V lost 1 base and J lost 0, with 13 bases in between. The CDR3 is 16 residues long.

The V call is TRBV5-1, the J call TRBJ1-4, with TRBD1 matching 8 bases. The CDR3 has 15 amino acids. Trimming at V came to 2 bases and at J to 6 bases, leaving 6 bases not matched to a gene. Per germline, CDR1 SGHRS and CDR2 YFSETQ. CDR3 nucleotides: TGCGCCAGCAGCTTTTCCGGGACAGGAGATGAAAAACTGTTTTTT. Its protein product is CASSFSGTGDEKLFF.

The CDR3 sequence: CASTRGDSYTEAFF. CDR3 nucleotide sequence: TGTGCCAGCACAAGAGGAGATTCGTACACTGAAGCTTTCTTT. The chain is built from TRBV12-3 or TRBV12-4 and TRBJ1-1; D unresolved. The CDR3 is 14 residues long. V lost 7 bases and J 3 bases, leaving 15 bases between the germline ends.

This clonotype appeared a single time. This chain joins TRBV19 and TRBJ1-5; D is possibly TRBD1 (6 bases). The CDR3 has 13 residues. Between the trimmed V and J ends, which lost 9 bases and 3 bases, there was a span of 12 bases. CDR1 and CDR2 from the germline V gene are LNHDA and SQIVND (reference sequence). The CDR3 is CASVGGANQPQHF. CDR3 DNA sequence: TGTGCCAGCGTGGGGGGGGCCAATCAGCCCCAGCATTTT.

The table lists this clonotype with a few counts. This chain connects TRBV19 to TRBJ2-1, with D perhaps TRBD2 (7 bases). Looked up from germline, CDR1 is LNHDA and CDR2 is SQIVND (reference sequence). Trimming pared 5 bases from V and 5 bases from J, leaving 10 bases between. The CDR3 is 13 amino acids. CDR3 DNA sequence: TGTGCCAGTAGTCGGGGGGCCCACAATGAGCAGTTCTTC. Translation gives CASSRGAHNEQFF.

This clonotype was recorded only once. The genes are TRBV18 and TRBJ2-3; D is undetermined. Germline V gene data show CDR1 as KGHSH and CDR2 as LQKENI. With 2 bases removed from V and 0 bases from J, the gap between germline ends came to 6 bases. The CDR3 is 14 amino acids. The CDR3: CASSPMRSTDTQYF. For the CDR3, the DNA is TGTGCCAGCTCACCAATGCGAAGCACAGATACGCAGTATTTT.

The chain combines TRBV10-2 with TRBJ2-1, with a weak D call TRBD2 (6 bases). The germline V gene has CDR1 WSHSY and CDR2 SAAADI. The CDR3 runs to 16 residues. The V and J ends lost 7 bases and 6 bases respectively, with 22 bases between them. The CDR3 protein is CASTAEYVQAGNEQFF. The DNA for the CDR3 is TGCGCCAGCACCGCCGAATATGTACAAGCGGGCAATGAGCAGTTCTTC.

This clonotype was detected only a few times. The chain is built from TRBV6-2 or TRBV6-3 and TRBJ2-1; D may match TRBD1 or TRBD2 (6 bases each). Germline V gives CDR1 MNHEY, CDR2 SVGEGT. The CDR3 has 17 amino acids. The V end lost 5 bases, the J end lost 4 bases, and 21 bases lay between the germline ends. The CDR3 spells CASSPLLTGRIYNEQFF. Written as DNA, the CDR3 is TGTGCCAGCAGTCCCCTTCTCACAGGGAGGATTTACAATGAGCAGTTCTTC.

V and J are TRBV7-9 and TRBJ2-3; D call uncertain. The germline V gene encodes CDR1 SEHNR and CDR2 FQNEAQ (reference sequence). This CDR3 has 14 amino acids. The V end was cut by 0 bases, the J end by 4 bases, with 8 bases between. The CDR3 DNA follows: TGTGCCAGCAGCTTAGCCCCCGAGCCAGATACGCAGTATTTT. Translating it yields CASSLAPEPDTQYF.

This chain links TRBV7-8 with TRBJ2-3; D gene ambiguous. Germline V CDR1 and CDR2: SGHVS, FQNEAQ. The CDR3 is 11 amino acids. V was shortened by 9 bases and J by 6 bases, with 10 bases between the two germline ends. For the CDR3, the DNA is TGTGCCAGTGAACTTATGGATACGCAGTATTTT. Translating gives CASELMDTQYF.

This sequence joins TRBV2 and TRBJ2-7; 10 positions match TRBD2. This CDR3 is built from 16 residues. Losses at the gene ends were 6 bases for V and 5 bases for J; bases not matched to a gene: 13. Germline loops: CDR1 SNHLY, CDR2 FYNNEI. CDR3 in amino acids: CASSGLTSGKFDEQYF. The CDR3 DNA reads TGTGCCAGCAGCGGCCTAACTAGCGGGAAGTTCGACGAGCAGTACTTC.

The chain is built from TRBV3-1 and TRBJ2-2; D possibly corresponds to TRBD2 (6 bases). This CDR3 is built from 15 residues. Per the germline V gene, CDR1 is LGHDT and CDR2 is YNNKEL (reference sequence). V was shortened by 1 base and J by 3 bases, with 9 bases between the two germline ends. CDR3 region: CASSQGGTYTGELFF. The CDR3 nucleotides read TGTGCCAGCAGCCAAGGGGGGACTTACACCGGGGAGCTGTTTTTT. The full variable domain, with the rest looked up from reference TRBV3-1 and TRBJ2-2, is DTAVSQTPKYLVTQMGNDKSIKCEQNLGHDTMYWYKQDSKKFLKIMFSYNNKELIINETVPNRFSPKSPDKAHLNLHINSLELGDSAVYFCASSQGGTYTGELFFGEGSRLTVL.